The rows below give T cell receptor beta chains drawn from one sample of a study of T cell responses to AZD1222 COVID-19 vaccine. Some clones are missing from TCRdb's copy, which holds only in-frame ones; the method was immunoSEQ multiplex PCR. Among 150,000 to 200,000 clones, over 90% were seen once, and the ten largest hold 3% to 5%. The sequenced sample was peripheral blood, obtained on day 0 of AZD1222 vaccination. These receptors all come from an adult in good health. Each CDR3 is given with its conserved first and last residue. A D gene is named only where the DNA matches it firmly. Expanded clones are given a class, and other clones once, few, many or no size at all.

D	size	J	V	DNA	CDR3
NA	once	TRBJ2-1	TRBV10-3	TGTGCCATCAGTGGAGCTCTTTCAGACTACAATGAGCAGTTCTTC	CAISGALSDYNEQFF
NA	NA	TRBJ1-5	TRBV14	TGTGCCAGCAGCCAATACAATCAGCCCCAGCATTTT	CASSQYNQPQHF
TRBD1	NA	TRBJ1-5	TRBV15	TGTGCCACCAGCAGCACCGACAGGGGAATTGGTCAGCCCCAGCATTTT	CATSSTDRGIGQPQHF
NA	NA	TRBJ1-2	TRBV7-9	TGTGCCAGCAGCCCAGTGGGCGCATATGGCTACACCTTC	CASSPVGAYGYTF
TRBD2	NA	TRBJ2-1	TRBV3-1/TRBV3-2	TGTGCCAGCAGCCAGCGGACTAGCGGGAGAAAGGATGAGCAGTTCTTC	CASSQRTSGRKDEQFF
TRBD1	NA	TRBJ2-1	TRBV10-3	TGTGCCATCAGACAGGGGATCGCTGAGCAGTTCTTC	CAIRQGIAEQFF
NA	NA	TRBJ1-2	TRBV6-5	TGTGCCAGCAGACAGAACCTTGGGGTCTATGGCTACACCTTC	CASRQNLGVYGYTF
TRBD2	NA	TRBJ2-5	TRBV10-1	TGCGCCAGCAGTGGGACCGGACTAGCGGGGGACCAAGAGACCCAGTACTTC	CASSGTGLAGDQETQYF
NA	once	TRBJ1-3	TRBV18	TGTGCCAGCTCACCACAGGGGACTGGAAACACCATATATTTT	CASSPQGTGNTIYF
NA	many	TRBJ1-2	TRBV7-8	TGTGCCAGCAGCCGCAGAGAAGACGATGGCTACACCTTC	CASSRREDDGYTF
NA	NA	TRBJ1-1	TRBV12-5	TGTGCTAGTGGTTTGAGGGTGATGAACACTGAAGCTTTCTTT	CASGLRVMNTEAFF
NA	NA	TRBJ1-1	TRBV6-5	TGTGCCAGCATCCACTCCCCGAGCGGAGGGACTGAAGCTTTCTTT	CASIHSPSGGTEAFF
NA	NA	TRBJ2-7	TRBV3-1/TRBV3-2	TGTGCCAGCAGCCTTAGGGGAGCAGGCTACTACGAGCAGTACTTC	CASSLRGAGYYEQYF
NA	NA	TRBJ1-4	TRBV20-1	TGCAGTGCTAGTGGGGCCCGGACAAGTGACGAAAAACTGTTTTTT	CSASGARTSDEKLFF
NA	NA	TRBJ1-2	TRBV5-4	TGTGCCACTCCGGGTGGGGGCATAAAAGGCTACACCTTC	CATPGGGIKGYTF
NA	NA	TRBJ1-2	TRBV18	TGTGCCAGCTCACCAAAATTACAGGTCTATGGCTACACCTTC	CASSPKLQVYGYTF
NA	NA	TRBJ2-1	TRBV3-1/TRBV3-2	TGTGCCAGCAGCCAAGGGGGATTTGGGAGGTTCTTC	CASSQGGFGRFF
NA	NA	TRBJ2-1	TRBV27	TGTGCCAGCAGTTTTGGCAGCCTCAATGAGCAGTTCTTC	CASSFGSLNEQFF
TRBD2	NA	TRBJ2-1	TRBV6-6	TGTGCCAGCAGCACAACCGGGACTAGCAAGAATGAGCAGTTCTTC	CASSTTGTSKNEQFF
NA	NA	TRBJ2-7	TRBV27	TGTGCCAGCAGTTTACGTGGCAGAGTCTACGAGCAGTACTTC	CASSLRGRVYEQYF
NA	NA	TRBJ2-5	TRBV21-1	TGTGCCAGCAGCAAAGGGGGGGGACTAGCGGGATTGGGCGGAGAGACCCAGTACTTC	CASSKGGGLAGLGGETQYF
NA	once	TRBJ1-2	TRBV7-9	TGTGCCAGCAGCCTCATACAGGGAAATGGCTACACCTTC	CASSLIQGNGYTF
NA	NA	TRBJ1-1	TRBV3-1/TRBV3-2	TGTGCCAGCAGCCAAGAATGGGGCGCAGAAGCTTTCTTT	CASSQEWGAEAFF
NA	NA	TRBJ1-4	TRBV4-2	TGTGCCAGCAGCAACCGGGACACCGGACCTGAAAAACTGTTTTTT	CASSNRDTGPEKLFF
NA	NA	TRBJ2-6	TRBV3-1/TRBV3-2	TGTGCCAGCAGCCTCTTTCAGCGGGCCAACGTCCTGACTTTC	CASSLFQRANVLTF
NA	NA	TRBJ2-5	TRBV18	TGTGCCAGCTCACCAGGGGGTAAGGGAGAGACCCAGTACTTC	CASSPGGKGETQYF
TRBD1	NA	TRBJ2-7	TRBV5-1	TGCGCCAGCAGCTTGGGGACAGGGGCTGGCTACGAGCAGTACTTC	CASSLGTGAGYEQYF
NA	NA	TRBJ2-3	TRBV27	TGTGCCAGCAGCTCCATCACAGATACGCAGTATTTT	CASSSITDTQYF
NA	NA	TRBJ1-1	TRBV7-9	TGTGCCAGCAGCTTACGTTCAGGGGACACTGAAGCTTTCTTT	CASSLRSGDTEAFF
NA	NA	TRBJ2-1	TRBV19	TGTGCCAGTAGTACCAACTACGACAGGTACAATGAGCAGTTCTTC	CASSTNYDRYNEQFF
NA	NA	TRBJ2-7	TRBV6-5	TGTGCCAGCAGTCCGGAGCCATGGGGGAACGAGCAGTACTTC	CASSPEPWGNEQYF
TRBD1	few	TRBJ2-1	TRBV23-1	TGCGCCAGCCCAGGGGGCCAGGACCGTCATTACAATGAGCAGTTCTTC	CASPGGQDRHYNEQFF
TRBD2	NA	TRBJ2-5	TRBV2	TGTGCCAGCAGTGTCGATAGCGGGGGGCCGGAGACCCAGTACTTC	CASSVDSGGPETQYF
TRBD1	NA	TRBJ1-1	TRBV5-1	TGCGCCAGCAGCCCCCCGGGACAGGAGAACACTGAAGCTTTCTTT	CASSPPGQENTEAFF
NA	NA	TRBJ1-1	TRBV6-4	TGTGCCACTTCCCGTCGGGCTTTCTTT	CATSRRAFF